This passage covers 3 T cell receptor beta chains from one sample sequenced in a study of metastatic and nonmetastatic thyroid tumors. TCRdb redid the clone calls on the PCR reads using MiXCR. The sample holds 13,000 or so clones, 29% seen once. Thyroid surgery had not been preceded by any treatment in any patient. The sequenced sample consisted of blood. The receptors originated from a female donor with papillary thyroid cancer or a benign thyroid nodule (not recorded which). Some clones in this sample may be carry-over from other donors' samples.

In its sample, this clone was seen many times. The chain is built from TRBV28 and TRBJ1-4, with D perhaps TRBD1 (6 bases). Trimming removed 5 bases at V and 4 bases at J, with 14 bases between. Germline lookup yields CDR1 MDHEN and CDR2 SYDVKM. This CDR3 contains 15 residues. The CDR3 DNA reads TGTGCCAGCAGTCCTTGGGGGGGCGGTAATGAAAAACTGTTTTTT. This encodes CASSPWGGGNEKLFF.

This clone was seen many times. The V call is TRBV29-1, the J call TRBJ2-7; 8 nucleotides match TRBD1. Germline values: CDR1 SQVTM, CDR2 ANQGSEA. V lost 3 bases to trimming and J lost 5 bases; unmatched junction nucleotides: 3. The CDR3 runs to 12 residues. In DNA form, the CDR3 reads TGCAGCGTTGAGCGGACAGGGAACGAGCAGTACTTC. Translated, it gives CSVERTGNEQYF.

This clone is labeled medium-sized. The CDR3 protein is CASSADSGLGEQYF. The CDR3 region has the DNA TGCGCCAGCAGCGCTGACAGCGGTCTGGGCGAGCAGTACTTC. The chain links TRBV5-1 to TRBJ2-7; either TRBD1 or TRBD2 may fit D (5 bases each). CDR1 is SGHRS, CDR2 YFSETQ, per germline. The CDR3 length is 14 residues. V lost 4 bases to trimming and J lost 6 bases, with 17 bases between them.